Listed below are T cell receptor beta chains from one sample, sequenced in a study of blood T cell repertoires in COVID-19. TCRdb's table, derived via immunoSEQ multiplex PCR, lists solely in-frame clones and lacks some. Among a few hundred thousand clones listed, 86% were seen once. Sequenced: PBMCs or T cells enriched from blood (not recorded which). Receptors were obtained from a woman between 40 and 55 years old with acute COVID-19. The CDR3 runs from the conserved cysteine through the conserved F or W. D genes are given only for firm matches. Part of the rows lack a size; the others show once, few, many or a class for expanded clones.

clone_size: .
d_call: .
j_call: TRBJ1-1
v_call: TRBV19
cdr3_nt: TGTGCCAGTAGTGGATGGGGCTCAAACACTGAAGCTTTCTTT
cdr3_aa: CASSGWGSNTEAFF

clone_size: .
d_call: .
j_call: TRBJ1-1
v_call: TRBV12-3/TRBV12-4
cdr3_nt: TGTGCCAGCGGTAGGACAGAAGCTTTCTTT
cdr3_aa: CASGRTEAFF

clone_size: .
d_call: TRBD1
j_call: TRBJ1-3
v_call: TRBV5-4
cdr3_nt: TGTGCCAGCAGCCGACAGGGGACCTCTGGAAACACCATATATTTT
cdr3_aa: CASSRQGTSGNTIYF

clone_size: .
d_call: TRBD1
j_call: TRBJ1-2
v_call: TRBV19
cdr3_nt: TGTGCCAGTAGTACCAGACAGGGGAACTATGGCTACACCTTC
cdr3_aa: CASSTRQGNYGYTF

clone_size: .
d_call: .
j_call: TRBJ2-1
v_call: TRBV5-1
cdr3_nt: TGCGCCTCCCGACTAAATAGCGGACCCTACAATGAGCAGTTCTTC
cdr3_aa: CASRLNSGPYNEQFF

clone_size: .
d_call: TRBD1
j_call: TRBJ1-3
v_call: TRBV7-2
cdr3_nt: TGTGCCAGCAGCCGCAACAGGGGGCTTAGGGGAAACACCATATATTTT
cdr3_aa: CASSRNRGLRGNTIYF

clone_size: .
d_call: .
j_call: TRBJ2-7
v_call: TRBV9
cdr3_nt: TGTGCCAGCAGCGTAGTTCCCGCGTACGAGCAGTACTTC
cdr3_aa: CASSVVPAYEQYF

clone_size: .
d_call: TRBD1
j_call: TRBJ1-3
v_call: TRBV20-1
cdr3_nt: TGCAGTGCTAGTCCCCTCATCGGGACAGAAGGTGGAAACACCATATATTTT
cdr3_aa: CSASPLIGTEGGNTIYF

clone_size: .
d_call: .
j_call: TRBJ1-4
v_call: TRBV27
cdr3_nt: TGTGCCAGCAGATGGGGAGGGTCTACTAATGAAAAACTGTTTTTT
cdr3_aa: CASRWGGSTNEKLFF

clone_size: .
d_call: .
j_call: TRBJ2-1
v_call: TRBV9
cdr3_nt: TGTGCCAGCAGCTACGGGACTGCCCAGGAGGAGCAGTTCTTC
cdr3_aa: CASSYGTAQEEQFF

clone_size: once
d_call: .
j_call: TRBJ2-7
v_call: TRBV5-4
cdr3_nt: TGTGCCAGCAGCCGCGACAGAGACGCGAACGAGCAGTACTTC
cdr3_aa: CASSRDRDANEQYF

clone_size: .
d_call: .
j_call: TRBJ2-6
v_call: TRBV19
cdr3_nt: TGTGCCAGCGCCCCCCAAACGAGGGGGTGGGGGGCCAACGTCCTGACTTTC
cdr3_aa: CASAPQTRGWGANVLTF

clone_size: .
d_call: TRBD1
j_call: TRBJ1-2
v_call: TRBV3-1/TRBV3-2
cdr3_nt: TGTGCCAGCAGCCAAGTAGTAATTGGGACAGGGGGCTTTGGCTACACCTTC
cdr3_aa: CASSQVVIGTGGFGYTF

clone_size: .
d_call: .
j_call: TRBJ2-5
v_call: TRBV21-1
cdr3_nt: TGTGCCAGCAGCAAAGCGCGGTCTAGCGGCCAAGAGACCCAGTACTTC
cdr3_aa: CASSKARSSGQETQYF

clone_size: once
d_call: .
j_call: TRBJ1-2
v_call: TRBV15
cdr3_nt: TGTGCCACCAGCGACAGCTTAAGGACCTATGGCTACACCTTC
cdr3_aa: CATSDSLRTYGYTF

clone_size: .
d_call: TRBD2
j_call: TRBJ2-1
v_call: TRBV4-3
cdr3_nt: TGCGCCAGCAGCCAAGATGGACCCAGCGGGGGTACGAATGAGCAGTTCTTC
cdr3_aa: CASSQDGPSGGTNEQFF

clone_size: .
d_call: .
j_call: TRBJ2-7
v_call: TRBV4-3
cdr3_nt: TGCGCCAGCAGCCAAGGTAACGAGCAGTACTTC
cdr3_aa: CASSQGNEQYF

clone_size: .
d_call: TRBD2
j_call: TRBJ2-3
v_call: TRBV7-2
cdr3_nt: TGTGCCAGCAGCTCCTGGACTAGCAATGTAGGGGATACGCAGTATTTT
cdr3_aa: CASSSWTSNVGDTQYF

clone_size: .
d_call: .
j_call: TRBJ1-5
v_call: TRBV2
cdr3_nt: TGTGCCAGCAGTGAAGCCGTCAGCAATCAGCCCCAGCATTTT
cdr3_aa: CASSEAVSNQPQHF

clone_size: .
d_call: .
j_call: TRBJ2-3
v_call: TRBV7-9
cdr3_nt: TGTGCCAGCAGCTTACAGGGTGGTAGAATAGTGTCGCAGTATTTT
cdr3_aa: CASSLQGGRIVSQYF

clone_size: .
d_call: .
j_call: TRBJ1-1
v_call: TRBV19
cdr3_nt: TGTGCCAGTAGTATTCGAGGTAACACTGAAGCTTTCTTT
cdr3_aa: CASSIRGNTEAFF

clone_size: once
d_call: .
j_call: TRBJ2-6
v_call: TRBV28
cdr3_nt: TGTGCCAGCAGTTGGGCGGGAAGCGTCTCTGGGGCCAACGTCCTGACTTTC
cdr3_aa: CASSWAGSVSGANVLTF

clone_size: .
d_call: .
j_call: TRBJ2-1
v_call: TRBV29-1
cdr3_nt: TGCAGCGTTGGGCCAGGGTCCTACAATGAGCAGTTCTTC
cdr3_aa: CSVGPGSYNEQFF

clone_size: .
d_call: TRBD2
j_call: TRBJ2-1
v_call: TRBV7-2
cdr3_nt: TGTGCCAGCAGCTTAGTTGGCCTAGCGGGGAACAATGAGCAGTTCTTC
cdr3_aa: CASSLVGLAGNNEQFF

clone_size: .
d_call: TRBD2
j_call: TRBJ2-7
v_call: TRBV10-3
cdr3_nt: TGTGCCATGGGGAGGGGCTACGAGCAGTACTTC
cdr3_aa: CAMGRGYEQYF

clone_size: .
d_call: .
j_call: TRBJ1-1
v_call: TRBV5-1
cdr3_nt: TGCGCCAGCAGCTTGGGACAGGCGAACACTGAAGCTTTCTTT
cdr3_aa: CASSLGQANTEAFF

clone_size: .
d_call: TRBD2
j_call: TRBJ2-7
v_call: TRBV20-1
cdr3_nt: TGCAGTGCTAGTACTAGCGGGGGGTCCTACGAGCAGTACTTC
cdr3_aa: CSASTSGGSYEQYF

clone_size: .
d_call: .
j_call: TRBJ1-5
v_call: TRBV6-1
cdr3_nt: TGTGCCAGCAGCCTCGGACAGACTAGCAATCAGCCCCAGCATTTT
cdr3_aa: CASSLGQTSNQPQHF

clone_size: .
d_call: TRBD2
j_call: TRBJ2-4
v_call: TRBV6-2/TRBV6-3
cdr3_nt: TGTGCCAGCAGTCCGACAACACTAACTAGCGGGGGCTCAGCCAAAAACATTCAGTACTTC
cdr3_aa: CASSPTTLTSGGSAKNIQYF